The 16 T cell receptor beta chains below were found in one sample sequenced in a study of shared clonotypes between healthy human individuals. Naive CD8 cells, CD45RO-negative and positively selected for CCR7, excluded terminally differentiated effector memory CD45RA+ cells. Sequencing used immunoSEQ multiplex PCR; TCRdb keeps in-frame clones, though not all of them. This table holds around 2,000,000 clones, just under 95% found once. The source material was naive CD8+ T cells sorted from blood. These receptors came from a man aged 18 to 29 in good health.

V gene TRBV4-2 combines with J gene TRBJ2-7; TRBD2 agrees at 15 bases. This CDR3 is 18 amino acids long. From germline, CDR1 is LGHNA and CDR2 YNFKEQ. Trimming removed 1 base from V and 2 bases from J; junction bases left unmatched: 6. The CDR3 bases are TGTGCCAGCAGCCAAGCGGGACTAGCGGGGGGCCTCACCTACGAGCAGTACTTC. Amino acid sequence: CASSQAGLAGGLTYEQYF.

The chain carries TRBV5-1 and TRBJ2-1, with a weak D call TRBD2 (5 bases). The germline CDR1 and CDR2 sequences are SGHRS and YFSETQ. The CDR3 length is 15 residues. Trimming cost V 4 bases and J 0 bases, with 11 bases left between them. Here the CDR3 DNA reads TGCGCCAGCAGCATGGACTGGGGCTCCTACAATGAGCAGTTCTTC. Encoded protein: CASSMDWGSYNEQFF. The full variable domain, with the rest looked up from reference TRBV5-1 and TRBJ2-1, is KAGVTQTPRYLIKTRGQQVTLSCSPISGHRSVSWYQQTPGQGLQFLFEYFSETQRNKGNFPGRFSGRQFSNSRSEMNVSTLELGDSALYLCASSMDWGSYNEQFFGPGTRLTVL.

The chain has TRBV2 and TRBJ2-3; maybe TRBD1 (6 bases). The CDR3 length is 15 residues. Germline CDR1 and CDR2: SNHLY and FYNNEI. Trimming took 6 bases from V and 2 from J, leaving 15 bases between them. The DNA for the CDR3 is TGTGCCAGCAGGACCGACAGGATCTTCACAGATACGCAGTATTTT. Protein: CASRTDRIFTDTQYF.

J is TRBJ2-7 and V is TRBV11-2; TRBD2 matches at 12 bases. The CDR3 totals 18 residues. V lost 3 bases, J lost 1 base, and 10 bases stayed unmatched. Germline CDR1 is SGHAT and CDR2 is FQNNGV. This CDR3 is CASSFQGPLAGGSYEQYF. For the CDR3, the DNA is TGTGCCAGCAGCTTCCAGGGGCCACTAGCGGGGGGATCCTACGAGCAGTACTTC.

The CDR3 sequence is CASSYSRVANTEAFF. The DNA of the CDR3 is TGTGCCAGCAGTTACTCAAGGGTGGCGAACACTGAAGCTTTCTTT. The chain carries TRBV6-5 and TRBJ1-1; D is unclear. CDR1 and CDR2 (germline): MNHEY, SVGAGI. CDR3 size: 15 residues. V was shortened by 0 bases and J by 1 base, with 9 bases between the two germline ends.

The chain joins TRBV9 to TRBJ2-7; 10 bases align to TRBD2. Germline V gene sequence: CDR1 SGDLS, CDR2 YYNGEE. V dropped 4 bases and J dropped 7; count of bases not matched to a gene: 5. The length of the CDR3 is 13 residues. The CDR3 spells CASSPTSGREQYF. Here the CDR3 DNA reads TGTGCCAGCAGCCCGACTAGCGGGCGGGAGCAGTACTTC.

The chain combines TRBV5-4 with TRBJ2-7; no firm D call. The CDR3 covers 16 residues. V lost 4 bases and J lost 1, with 18 bases in between. CDR1 is SGHNT and CDR2 is YYREEE in the germline V gene (reference sequence). The CDR3 DNA is TGTGCCAGCAGCCCCGCAGCCGTGGCAGGATCCTACGAGCAGTACTTC. Protein sequence: CASSPAAVAGSYEQYF.

The chain couples TRBV5-4 to TRBJ2-6; TRBD1 agrees at 9 bases. V trimming: 3 bases; J trimming: 0 bases; junction bases outside the gene matches: 7. Germline CDR1 reads SGHNT; CDR2 reads YYREEE (reference sequence). The CDR3 totals 18 residues. CDR3: CASSSWTGAYSGANVLTF. CDR3 nucleotides: TGTGCCAGCAGCTCATGGACAGGGGCGTACTCTGGGGCCAACGTCCTGACTTTC. The whole variable domain, remainder taken from reference TRBV5-4 and TRBJ2-6, is ETGVTQSPTHLIKTRGQQVTLRCSSQSGHNTVSWYQQALGQGPQFIFQYYREEENGRGNFPPRFSGLQFPNYSSELNVNALELDDSALYLCASSSWTGAYSGANVLTFGAGSRLTVL.

The chain recombines TRBV4-1 with TRBJ2-1, with TRBD2 matching over 11 bases. The CDR3 length is 17 residues. The germline CDR1 and CDR2 sequences are MGHRA and YSYEKL. The V and J ends lost 4 bases and 5 bases, in that order; junction bases with no gene match: 10. The CDR3 sequence: CASSLLGLAGGDNEQFF. CDR3 coding DNA: TGCGCCAGCAGCCTTCTCGGTTTAGCGGGAGGGGACAATGAGCAGTTCTTC.

V gene TRBV6-5 combines with J gene TRBJ2-7; D is undetermined. The CDR3 is 15 amino acids. V was trimmed by 5 bases and J by 0 bases, leaving 14 bases between them. Germline CDR1 reads MNHEY; CDR2 reads SVGAGI. The CDR3 region is CASSPTPGYSYEQYF. As DNA, the CDR3 is TGTGCCAGCAGTCCCACTCCCGGTTACTCCTACGAGCAGTACTTC.

The chain combines TRBV6-1 with TRBJ2-5, with D perhaps matching TRBD1 or TRBD2 (5 bases each). Germline CDR1 and CDR2: MNHNS and SASEGT. The CDR3 spans 16 residues. Deletions cut 1 base from V and 5 bases from J, with 17 bases between. The CDR3 region has the DNA TGTGCCAGCAGTGAAGTGGGCTTTTTGGGACGGGAGACCCAGTACTTC. It yields the protein CASSEVGFLGRETQYF.

The gene calls are TRBV10-3 and TRBJ1-1; D remains ambiguous. Trimming pared 2 bases from V and 1 base from J, leaving 8 bases between. The CDR3 is made up of 14 amino acids. Germline CDR1 and CDR2: ENHRY and SYGVKD. The CDR3 DNA is TGTGCCATCAGTGAGAGTAACAGGAACACTGAAGCTTTCTTT. This encodes CAISESNRNTEAFF.

The CDR3 protein is CASSERPIGQNYEQYF. For the CDR3, the DNA is TGTGCCAGCAGTGAACGCCCGATCGGACAGAACTACGAGCAGTACTTC. V and J are TRBV6-4 and TRBJ2-7, with D possibly matching TRBD1 (6 bases). Per the germline V gene, CDR1 is MRHNA and CDR2 is SNTAGT. The CDR3 has 16 residues. V lost 3 bases and J 3 bases, leaving 18 bases between the germline ends.

The V gene is TRBV6-5, the J gene TRBJ2-7; no clear D. The CDR3 length is 14 residues. Trimming took 0 bases from V and 2 from J, leaving 8 bases between them. Per germline, CDR1 MNHEY and CDR2 SVGAGI. The CDR3 reads CASSYSQVTYEQYF. Here the CDR3 DNA reads TGTGCCAGCAGTTACTCGCAGGTAACCTACGAGCAGTACTTC.

The V call is TRBV7-9, the J call TRBJ2-2; maybe TRBD2 (5 bases). The CDR3 consists of 16 residues. Germline values: CDR1 SEHNR, CDR2 FQNEAQ (reference sequence). V lost 5 bases to trimming and J lost 5 bases, with 18 bases between them. Here the CDR3 DNA reads TGTGCCAGCAGCCCCCTGCGGGTTTCGGGTACCGGGGAGCTGTTTTTT. This sequence encodes CASSPLRVSGTGELFF.

This rearrangement joins TRBV4-1 to TRBJ2-7; D uncertain. The length of the CDR3 is 15 residues. Trimming cost V 0 bases and J 2 bases, with 11 bases left between them. Looked up from germline, CDR1 is MGHRA and CDR2 is YSYEKL. CDR3 region: CASSQEWTSPYEQYF. The CDR3 region has the DNA TGCGCCAGCAGCCAAGAATGGACCAGCCCCTACGAGCAGTACTTC.